One sample yielded the 22 T cell receptor beta chains listed below, sequenced in a study of cytomegalovirus exposure and HLA in healthy donors (TCRdb year 2017). Library generation was performed with the immunoSEQ multiplex PCR assay. The immuneACCESS repertoire file appears here via TCRdb, limited to in-frame rearrangements. These files lack a portion of the clones; in checked studies, under half of the deficit traces to unresolved V genes, and the cause of the others is not known. Across this sample there are around 130,000 clones, with under 90% seen only once. The ten largest account for approximately 3.3% of the sample. Sequencing was carried out using PBMCs. The receptors originated from a man aged 30 to 45 in good health and CMV-seronegative.

The genes are TRBV29-1 and TRBJ2-3; a weak D match, TRBD2 (5 bases). CDR1 and CDR2 (germline): SQVTM, ANQGSEA. There are 16 residues in the CDR3. V lost 0 bases, J lost 5 bases, and 18 bases lay in between. The DNA for the CDR3 is TGCAGCGTTGAAGATCAACTAGGAACTGTCGTAGATACGCAGTATTTT. It specifies CSVEDQLGTVVDTQYF.

The chain employs TRBV15 and TRBJ1-1; D gene uncertain. In germline, CDR1 is LNHNV, CDR2 YYDKDF (reference sequence). The CDR3 runs to 15 residues. The ends were cut back, 0 bases at V and 0 bases at J, with 8 bases in the middle. The CDR3 region is CATSRDLSVNTEAFF. For the CDR3, the DNA is TGTGCCACCAGCAGAGATTTGTCAGTGAACACTGAAGCTTTCTTT.

This chain uses TRBV9 with TRBJ1-1; D is uncertain. The germline V gene has CDR1 SGDLS and CDR2 YYNGEE. Trimming removed 0 bases at V and 6 bases at J, with 9 bases between. The CDR3 has 13 residues. The CDR3 protein is CASSVAKRPEAFF. In nucleotides, the CDR3 is TGTGCCAGCAGCGTAGCCAAGCGCCCTGAAGCTTTCTTT.

The chain is built from TRBV6-6 and TRBJ2-3; D perhaps matches TRBD2 (5 bases). Germline lookup yields CDR1 MNHNY and CDR2 SVGAGI (reference sequence). The CDR3 contains 15 residues. V shed 2 bases and J shed 7 bases, with 16 bases lying between them. CDR3 sequence: CASSYGSAQKNTQYF. CDR3 DNA sequence: TGTGCCAGCAGTTACGGGAGCGCGCAGAAGAATACGCAGTATTTT.

This clone has just a few counts. J is TRBJ1-2 and V is TRBV4-3, with a weak D call TRBD1 (5 bases). V lost 4 bases and J 8 bases, leaving 14 bases between the germline ends. The germline V gene has CDR1 LGHNA and CDR2 YSLEER. The length of the CDR3 is 13 residues. The CDR3 reads CASSPWGLGGYTF. The CDR3, as DNA: TGCGCCAGCAGCCCATGGGGACTAGGAGGCTACACCTTC.

V and J are TRBV7-9 and TRBJ1-2; D is perhaps TRBD1 (5 bases). The CDR3 is 16 amino acids. Germline CDR1 reads SEHNR; CDR2 reads FQNEAQ (reference sequence). Trimming left V 1 base short and J 8 bases short, with 20 bases between. CDR3 in amino acids: CASSLEVDTPQGGYTF. Written as DNA, the CDR3 is TGTGCCAGCAGCTTAGAAGTGGACACACCTCAAGGGGGCTACACCTTC.

This chain connects TRBV6-5 to TRBJ1-1; 7 bases map to TRBD1. There are 15 residues in the CDR3. V was clipped by 0 bases and J by 4 bases; unmatched bases: 5. CDR1 MNHEY and CDR2 SVGAGI come from the germline V gene. The CDR3 DNA is TGTGCCAGCAGTTACTCGGAGTACAGGGGCACTGAAGCTTTCTTT. Translated, it gives CASSYSEYRGTEAFF.

The genes are TRBV7-2 and TRBJ1-1, with TRBD1 matching over 7 bases. CDR3 size: 15 residues. V lost 2 bases, J lost 4 bases, and 7 bases stayed unmatched. The germline gives CDR1 SGHTA, CDR2 FQGNSA. CDR3 sequence: CASSLSGRGVTEAFF. The CDR3 DNA reads as TGTGCCAGCAGCTTATCCGGCAGGGGGGTCACTGAAGCTTTCTTT.

The chain employs TRBV28 and TRBJ1-4, with 8 bases aligning to TRBD1. Trimming took 7 bases from V and 3 from J; bases not matched to a gene: 4. This CDR3 contains 14 residues. In germline, CDR1 is MDHEN, CDR2 SYDVKM. The DNA for the CDR3 is TGTGCCAGCACCCAGGGGGCGGCTAATGAAAAACTGTTTTTT. It encodes CASTQGAANEKLFF.

This chain joins TRBV7-6 and TRBJ2-1; D call uncertain. The V gene lost 5 bases and the J gene lost 5 bases, with 13 bases spanning the gap. Germline V gives CDR1 SGHVS, CDR2 FNYEAQ. The CDR3 totals 14 residues. This chain's CDR3 is CASSPQSPDNEQFF. The CDR3 bases are TGTGCCAGCAGCCCGCAGTCCCCCGACAATGAGCAGTTCTTC.

The chain couples TRBV5-1 to TRBJ1-1; a weak D match, TRBD1 (6 bases). The length of the CDR3 is 13 residues. Germline CDR1 reads SGHRS; CDR2 reads YFSETQ. Trimming cost V 7 bases and J 3 bases, with 13 bases left between them. The CDR3 spells CASHRVMDTEAFF. CDR3 sequence (DNA): TGCGCCAGCCACAGGGTTATGGACACTGAAGCTTTCTTT.

J is TRBJ2-7 and V is TRBV18; D is unresolved. The CDR3 has 13 amino acids. Germline V lookup: CDR1 KGHSH, CDR2 LQKENI. Trimming left V 3 bases short and J 0 bases short, with 6 bases between. The CDR3 sequence is CASSPGDSYEQYF. The CDR3 nucleotides read TGTGCCAGCTCACCGGGCGACTCCTACGAGCAGTACTTC.

J is TRBJ2-7 and V is TRBV4-3, with 7 bases fitting TRBD1. The CDR3 has 14 amino acids. In germline, CDR1 is LGHNA, CDR2 YSLEER. With V trimmed by 4 bases and J by 4 bases, 7 bases remained unmatched. The CDR3: CASSLARGQYEQYF. CDR3 in DNA: TGCGCCAGCAGCCTTGCAAGGGGGCAGTACGAGCAGTACTTC.

V is TRBV7-8 and J is TRBJ1-3; D not resolved. V was cut by 3 bases and J by 0 bases, with 15 bases left in between. The CDR3 length is 17 residues. Germline loops: CDR1 SGHVS, CDR2 FQNEAQ. CDR3 bases: TGTGCCAGCAGCTTCCTTTCTGGGCTTAACTCTGGAAACACCATATATTTT. Amino acids: CASSFLSGLNSGNTIYF.

This clone was detected a few times. The chain couples TRBV6-6 to TRBJ1-5, with TRBD1 as a possible D gene (6 bases). V was trimmed by 6 bases and J by 2 bases, leaving 11 bases between them. CDR1 is MNHNY and CDR2 is SVGAGI in the germline V gene (reference sequence). The CDR3 runs to 14 residues. CDR3 bases: TGTGCCAGCAGGGATCCAGGGGGCAATCAGCCCCAGCATTTT. It translates to CASRDPGGNQPQHF.

This CDR3 is CASSFGGVTDTQYF. For the CDR3, the DNA is TGCGCCAGCAGCTTCGGGGGAGTCACAGATACGCAGTATTTT. V and J are TRBV5-1 and TRBJ2-3, with TRBD2 as a possible D gene (6 bases). The length of the CDR3 is 14 residues. In germline, CDR1 is SGHRS, CDR2 YFSETQ. Between the trimmed V and J ends, which lost 2 bases and 2 bases, there was a span of 9 bases.

In this sample, this clone turned up a few times. This chain connects TRBV29-1 to TRBJ2-7, with 11 bases lining up with TRBD2. Looked up from germline, CDR1 is SQVTM and CDR2 is ANQGSEA. Trimming took 6 bases from V and 4 from J; bases not matched to a gene: 5. The CDR3 is made up of 13 amino acids. The CDR3 spells CSVSGTSGYEQYF. The DNA of the CDR3 is TGCAGCGTCTCCGGGACTAGCGGTTACGAGCAGTACTTC.

The chain links TRBV2 to TRBJ2-4; maybe TRBD2 (5 bases). This CDR3 is 16 amino acids long. Trimming removed 7 bases at V and 0 bases at J, with 16 bases between. The V gene's germline CDR1 is SNHLY and CDR2 FYNNEI. The DNA for the CDR3 is TGTGCCAGCACTAAAGAGGGCCTCCTAGCCAAAAACATTCAGTACTTC. Amino acids: CASTKEGLLAKNIQYF.

This clone was observed a single time. The chain recombines TRBV5-4 with TRBJ1-6; no clear D. The germline CDR1 and CDR2 sequences are SGHNT and YYREEE (reference sequence). This CDR3 contains 14 residues. Trimming cost V 3 bases and J 0 bases, with 4 bases left between them. DNA for the CDR3: TGTGCCAGCAGCTGGAGCTCCTATAATTCACCCCTCCACTTT. Encoded protein: CASSWSSYNSPLHF.

This rearrangement joins TRBV5-1 to TRBJ1-1; no definite D call. The CDR3 runs to 12 residues. Trimming pared 9 bases from V and 2 bases from J, leaving 11 bases between. The V gene's germline CDR1 is SGHRS and CDR2 YFSETQ. CDR3 sequence (DNA): TGCGCCACAAAGTCAGGAAACACTGAAGCTTTCTTT. It codes for CATKSGNTEAFF.

This rearrangement joins TRBV2 to TRBJ2-7; 16 positions agree with TRBD2. Germline CDR1 SNHLY, CDR2 FYNNEI. This CDR3 has 19 residues. Germline trimming cut 6 bases from V and 2 bases from J; bases unmatched to any gene: 13. CDR3 in amino acids: CASSRSTGLAGGATYEQYF. DNA of the CDR3: TGTGCCAGCAGCCGCTCTACGGGACTAGCGGGGGGGGCCACCTACGAGCAGTACTTC.

This chain connects TRBV6-5 to TRBJ1-2; maybe TRBD1 (6 bases). Germline CDR1 reads MNHEY; CDR2 reads SVGAGI. The CDR3 has 14 amino acids. V gave up 8 bases and J gave up 6 bases, with 19 bases separating them. The CDR3 region has the DNA TGTGCCAGCTTAGACTGGGGGCGTGGGCATGGCTACACCTTC. It yields the protein CASLDWGRGHGYTF.